The 19 T cell receptor beta chains given below trace back to one sample, sequenced in a study of blood T cell repertoires in COVID-19. Profiled with immunoSEQ multiplex PCR; TCRdb holds only in-frame clones, not every one. The sample has roughly 250,000 clones; about nine tenths are singletons. The material sequenced was peripheral blood. The receptors come from a woman aged 25 to 45 with COVID-19, enrolled during active disease.

This chain connects TRBV18 to TRBJ2-1, with D perhaps matching TRBD2 (6 bases). Trimming pared 2 bases from V and 4 bases from J, leaving 9 bases between. The CDR3 totals 14 residues. Germline loops: CDR1 KGHSH, CDR2 LQKENI. The DNA for the CDR3 is TGTGCCAGCTCACCAAGACTAGAATACAATGAGCAGTTCTTC. This codes for CASSPRLEYNEQFF. Drawing the rest from reference TRBV18 and TRBJ2-1, the complete variable domain is NAGVMQNPRHLVRRRGQEARLRCSPMKGHSHVYWYRQLPEEGLKFMVYLQKENIIDESGMPKERFSAEFPKEGPSILRIQQVVRGDSAAYFCASSPRLEYNEQFFGPGTRLTVL.

The chain couples TRBV2 to TRBJ1-3, with 7 nucleotides matching TRBD1. The CDR3 spans 17 residues. After removal of 8 bases from V and 4 bases from J, the junction contained 17 bases not matched to a gene. Looked up from germline, CDR1 is SNHLY and CDR2 is FYNNEI. The CDR3 sequence is CASRLSRTGRTGNTIYF. As DNA, the CDR3 is TGTGCCAGCCGGTTGTCCAGGACAGGCCGCACAGGAAACACCATATATTTT.

The chain links TRBV4-1 to TRBJ2-5, with D hard to call. V shed 4 bases and J shed 3 bases, with 12 bases lying between them. The CDR3 covers 14 residues. Per the germline V gene, CDR1 is MGHRA and CDR2 is YSYEKL. Here the CDR3 DNA reads TGCGCCAGCAGCCTCTCGGGTCGGGAAGAGACCCAGTACTTC. This codes for CASSLSGREETQYF.

The chain recombines TRBV19 with TRBJ2-5; D perhaps matches TRBD2 (5 bases). V was cut by 9 bases and J by 2 bases, with 10 bases left in between. Germline V CDR1 and CDR2: LNHDA, SQIVND (reference sequence). The CDR3 sequence is 12 residues long. The CDR3 loop is CASTGNQETQYF. In DNA, the CDR3 is TGTGCCAGCACCGGGAATCAAGAGACCCAGTACTTC.

The chain employs TRBV9 and TRBJ1-2; D remains ambiguous. The germline gives CDR1 SGDLS, CDR2 YYNGEE. Trimming left V 0 bases short and J 4 bases short, with 7 bases between. The CDR3 has 13 residues. The CDR3 reads CASSVDQFYGYTF. CDR3 bases: TGTGCCAGCAGCGTAGATCAGTTCTATGGCTACACCTTC.

V and J are TRBV2 and TRBJ2-3; D remains unclear. The germline V gene encodes CDR1 SNHLY and CDR2 FYNNEI. The V gene lost 4 bases and the J gene lost 4 bases, with 6 bases spanning the gap. This CDR3 is built from 12 residues. The CDR3 DNA reads as TGTGCCAGCAGTGTGAGGCCAGATACGCAGTATTTT. Encoded protein: CASSVRPDTQYF.

The rearrangement links TRBV4-1 to TRBJ2-1, with 9 nucleotides matching TRBD2. The CDR3 contains 16 residues. Germline V lookup: CDR1 MGHRA, CDR2 YSYEKL. The ends lost 2 bases at V and 5 bases at J; junction bases unmatched: 7. CDR3 DNA: TGCGCCAGCAGCCAAAGCGGGGGGCCAAGAGACAATGAGCAGTTCTTC. Its protein is CASSQSGGPRDNEQFF.

CDR3 in amino acids: CASSESVAVEQFF. The CDR3 DNA follows: TGCGCCAGCAGTGAGTCGGTGGCTGTGGAGCAGTTCTTC. The J gene is TRBJ2-1, the V gene TRBV10-1; D unclear. This CDR3 contains 13 residues. V lost 0 bases and J 10 bases, leaving 10 bases between the germline ends. Germline assignment: CDR1 WNHNN and CDR2 SYGVQD (reference sequence).

The chain recombines TRBV27 with TRBJ2-3; TRBD2 aligns across 8 bases. The CDR3 sequence is 16 residues long. V shed 5 bases and J 4 bases; nucleotides not matched to a gene: 11. Germline V gene data show CDR1 as MNHEY and CDR2 as SMNVEV (reference sequence). CDR3: CASSVLSGGRADTQYF. CDR3 coding DNA: TGTGCCAGCAGTGTGCTCTCGGGGGGGCGGGCAGATACGCAGTATTTT.

The J gene is TRBJ2-6, the V gene TRBV28; TRBD1 matches 7 bases. Trimming took 6 bases from V and 0 from J; bases not matched to a gene: 14. The germline V gene has CDR1 MDHEN and CDR2 SYDVKM. The CDR3 sequence is 19 residues long. Here the CDR3 reads CASRPYPGTATSGANVLTF. The CDR3 DNA follows: TGTGCCAGCAGGCCCTACCCCGGGACAGCGACCTCTGGGGCCAACGTCCTGACTTTC.

This clone has just a few counts. V usage is TRBV2 and J usage is TRBJ1-4, with no clear D. Trimming pared 5 bases from V and 0 bases from J, leaving 25 bases between. Germline CDR1 is SNHLY and CDR2 is FYNNEI. This CDR3 is built from 20 residues. CDR3 DNA: TGTGCCAGCAGTAGCTACGGGTCCATTCCACTTTCTGCAACTAATGAAAAACTGTTTTTT. This gives the protein CASSSYGSIPLSATNEKLFF.

The chain recombines TRBV12-3 or TRBV12-4 with TRBJ1-5, with D unresolved. The V end lost 6 bases, the J end lost 9 bases, and 15 bases lay between the germline ends. The CDR3 length is 13 residues. The CDR3 spells CASSLTQLTPQHF. The CDR3 bases are TGTGCCAGCAGCTTGACACAACTCACGCCCCAGCATTTT.

The chain uses TRBV19 and TRBJ1-3, with D uncertain. Germline assignment: CDR1 LNHDA and CDR2 SQIVND (reference sequence). The ends were cut back, 9 bases at V and 7 bases at J, with 22 bases in the middle. This CDR3 has 15 residues. CDR3 protein: CASRASGREWNTIYF. Written as DNA, the CDR3 is TGTGCCAGCCGGGCTTCAGGACGGGAGTGGAACACCATATATTTT.

The chain carries TRBV13 and TRBJ1-6; 7 nucleotides line up with TRBD1. The CDR3 totals 18 residues. Germline CDR1 is PRHDT and CDR2 is FYEKMQ (reference sequence). With 3 bases clipped from V and 9 bases from J, the junction kept 17 bases outside the gene matches. CDR3 coding DNA: TGTGCCAGCAGCTTCACCGGGACAGCCCCACAAACGAGTTCACCCCTCCACTTT. Its protein is CASSFTGTAPQTSSPLHF.

This chain joins TRBV27 and TRBJ2-3; a possible D gene is TRBD1 (6 bases). Trimming cost V 8 bases and J 2 bases, with 11 bases left between them. Germline CDR1 MNHEY, CDR2 SMNVEV (reference sequence). The CDR3 covers 13 residues. The CDR3 sequence: CASLGQNTDTQYF. DNA for the CDR3: TGTGCCAGCCTAGGACAGAACACAGATACGCAGTATTTT.

With respect to this clone: This sample includes further DNA sequences coding for the same CDR3. The rearrangement joins TRBV5-1 to TRBJ1-2, with TRBD1 as a possible D gene (5 bases). This CDR3 has 13 residues. Germline V gene sequence: CDR1 SGHRS, CDR2 YFSETQ. Deletions cut 5 bases from V and 2 bases from J, with 10 bases between. The CDR3 DNA reads as TGCGCCAGCAGTCGGGACTCCAACTATGGCTACACCTTC. Translating it yields CASSRDSNYGYTF. The full variable domain, its missing parts supplied by reference TRBV5-1 and TRBJ1-2, is KAGVTQTPRYLIKTRGQQVTLSCSPISGHRSVSWYQQTPGQGLQFLFEYFSETQRNKGNFPGRFSGRQFSNSRSEMNVSTLELGDSALYLCASSRDSNYGYTFGSGTRLTVV.

The chain joins TRBV20-1 to TRBJ1-5, with TRBD1 as a possible D gene (6 bases). The CDR3 totals 15 residues. Trimming took off 3 bases at V and 1 base at J, with 13 bases between the two ends. Germline CDR1 is DFQATT and CDR2 is SNEGSKA (reference sequence). CDR3 loop: CSASSVGASNQPQHF. The CDR3 DNA reads as TGCAGTGCTAGTAGCGTGGGGGCGAGCAATCAGCCCCAGCATTTT.

The chain employs TRBV5-1 and TRBJ1-4; possible D gene TRBD1, 5 bases. This CDR3 is built from 18 residues. CDR1 and CDR2 from the germline V gene are SGHRS and YFSETQ. V was clipped by 7 bases and J by 7 bases, with 29 bases between them. CDR3 residues: CASAELGDWTGRGEKLFF. In nucleotides, the CDR3 is TGCGCCAGCGCTGAACTAGGGGACTGGACGGGACGAGGTGAAAAACTGTTTTTT.

As for this clone: At the DNA level, this CDR3 is encoded by other sequences in the same sample as well. This chain connects TRBV19 to TRBJ2-7; possible D gene TRBD2, 6 bases. Germline assignment: CDR1 LNHDA and CDR2 SQIVND (reference sequence). The V end lost 3 bases, the J end lost 2 bases, and 8 bases lay between the germline ends. This CDR3 contains 13 residues. The CDR3 bases are TGTGCCAGTAGTATGGGACTTACCTACGAGCAGTACTTC. Residues: CASSMGLTYEQYF.